The clone carrying this TCR beta chain was observed a handful of times. This record comes from a study of response to subunit inactivated influenza vaccine. Each CDR3 protein is one row after TCRdb ran MiXCR on the RT-PCR reads. This table has roughly 620,000 distinct CDR3 sequences, approximately 10% appearing once. V lost 2 bases and J lost 4, with 18 bases in between. CDR3 length: 16 amino acids. Germline V lookup: CDR1 MDHEN, CDR2 SYDVKM. The sample also formed part of further work on T cells expressing NK-cell markers. Per that paper: Production of TCR beta cDNA relied on 5'RACE template switching with UMIs.

Source: PBMCs from blood, taken on the day of vaccination. The rearrangement joins TRBV28 to TRBJ2-7, with a tentative D call TRBD1 (6 bases). This TCR was recovered from a middle-aged man who received an inactivated influenza vaccine. In DNA, the CDR3 is TGTGCCAGCAGTTTACGAAGCCGGGACACGCGTTACGAGCAGTACTTC. It is translated as CASSLRSRDTRYEQYF. The complete variable domain, with remaining parts taken from reference TRBV28 and TRBJ2-7, reads DVKVTQSSRYLVKRTGEKVFLECVQDMDHENMFWYRQDPGLGLRLIYFSYDVKMKEKGDIPEGYSVSREKKERFSLILESASTNQTSMYLCASSLRSRDTRYEQYFGPGTRLTVT.